A single sample is the source of the 6 T cell receptor beta chains below, sequenced in a study of blood T cells in healthy people across ages. Primers used in a second PCR of roughly 6 to 12 cycles were a sample-barcoded 5' primer and a J-beta primer mix. TCRdb called the 5' RACE reads again in MiXCR, with one record for every CDR3 protein. The sample has some 1.4 million distinct CDR3 sequences, 42% seen once. The sequenced sample was blood. Receptors were obtained from a woman under 30 in good health.

This sequence joins TRBV20-1 and TRBJ2-1, with D tentatively TRBD2 (6 bases). Germline V gene lookup returns CDR1 DFQATT and CDR2 SNEGSKA (reference sequence). The germline V and J ends were trimmed by 3 bases and 4 bases, with 13 bases remaining between them. CDR3 size: 14 residues. The CDR3 nucleotides are TGCAGTGCTAGGGGGGGACTTACTTACAATGAGCAGTTCTTC. Translating it yields CSARGGLTYNEQFF.

The genes are TRBV3-1 and TRBJ2-4, with D possibly TRBD1 on 5 matching bases. The J call may be faulty, since TRBJ2-7 better matches the DNA end. Looked up from germline, CDR1 is LGHDT and CDR2 is YNNKEL (reference sequence). The CDR3 extends over 16 amino acids. The CDR3 DNA reads as TGTGCCAGCAGCCAAGGGTTCCAGGGAAATGACAACGAGCAGTACTTC. Amino acids: CASSQGFQGNDNEQYF.

The chain joins TRBV29-1 to TRBJ2-1; maybe TRBD2 (7 bases). CDR3 size: 14 residues. Looked up from germline, CDR1 is SQVTM and CDR2 is ANQGSEA. The germline V and J ends were trimmed by 6 bases and 7 bases, with 19 bases remaining between them. The CDR3 nucleotides read TGCAGCGTAGGGGGGGGGACAAAAGGGAATGAGCAGTTCTTC. Translating it yields CSVGGGTKGNEQFF.

This clonotype was counted between two and nine times. The genes are TRBV7-2 and TRBJ2-7; possibly TRBD2 for D (6 bases). The germline V gene encodes CDR1 SGHTA and CDR2 FQGNSA. The CDR3 contains 15 residues. Trimming took 0 bases from V and 1 from J, leaving 10 bases between them. The CDR3 DNA is TGTGCCAGCAGCTTAGCGGGACTCATTTCCTACGAGCAGTACTTC. It encodes CASSLAGLISYEQYF.

This clonotype came up many times. V is TRBV20-1 and J is TRBJ2-5; 10 bases are shared with TRBD1. CDR3 length equals 14 residues. J gave up 4 bases and V 6 bases, and 8 bases lay outside the gene matches. Germline V lookup: CDR1 DFQATT, CDR2 SNEGSKA (reference sequence). The CDR3 DNA follows: TGCAGTGCCATTGACAGGGGGCCTCGAGAGACCCAGTACTTC. Residues: CSAIDRGPRETQYF.

This clonotype was recorded a few times. The genes are TRBV12-3 or TRBV12-4 and TRBJ2-3; possibly TRBD1 for D (6 bases). CDR3 length: 15 residues. The V gene lost 6 bases and the J gene lost 0 bases, with 13 bases spanning the gap. This CDR3 is CASSSNRESTDTQYF. The CDR3 nucleotides are TGTGCCAGCAGCTCAAACAGGGAAAGCACAGATACGCAGTATTTT.